This T cell receptor (beta chain) was observed in a study of shared clonotypes between healthy human individuals. Study details: The plates for each donor numbered three CD4 naive, three CD4 memory, two CD8 naive and one CD8 memory.

General study results and limits: The sharing of 5% to 5.5% of naive CD4 clonotypes was seen across a few donors. Few donors restricted represented genetic and exposure-history diversity. Blood was the sole source, and tissue repertoires probably differ.

Method: immunoSEQ multiplex PCR; TCRdb's copy keeps in-frame clones and lacks some. The repertoire consists of fewer than 1 million clones, with roughly 96% occurring once and the leading ten covering approximately 0.2%. In regard to this clone: Its antigen is unidentified. Additional DNA sequences in this sample encode the identical CDR3.

CDR3 length: 14 residues. Trimming left V 2 bases short and J 4 bases short, with 12 bases between. Germline V gene lookup returns CDR1 SGDLS and CDR2 YYNGEE. CD45RO negativity and positive selection for CCR7 defined naive CD8 cells, a population that excluded terminally differentiated effector memory CD45RA+ cells. Sequencing was performed on naive CD8+ T cells sorted from blood. This TCR was recovered from a man aged 25-45 years in good health. This chain links TRBV9 with TRBJ1-1; D gene unclear. CDR3 protein: CASSVGRVGTEAFF. Written as DNA, the CDR3 is TGTGCCAGCAGCGTTGGGAGGGTCGGCACTGAAGCTTTCTTT.